These 21 T cell receptor beta chains share one sample of origin, sequenced in a study of blood T cell repertoires in COVID-19. Libraries were prepared by immunoSEQ multiplex PCR; TCRdb keeps only in-frame clonotypes and omits some of them. In the table there are about 250,000 clones, about 79% of which are singletons. The sequenced material came from peripheral blood. Receptors originate from a man older than 75 with acute or convalescent COVID-19.

This chain uses TRBV2 with TRBJ1-2, with 8 bases aligning to TRBD1. V was pared by 5 bases and J by 2 bases, with 1 base of the junction left unmatched. The germline V gene has CDR1 SNHLY and CDR2 FYNNEI. The CDR3 consists of 13 residues. The CDR3 region is CASSWTGNYGYTF. CDR3 in DNA: TGTGCCAGCAGTTGGACAGGGAACTATGGCTACACCTTC. Full variable domain (rest looked up from reference TRBV2 and TRBJ1-2): EPEVTQTPSHQVTQMGQEVILRCVPISNHLYFYWYRQILGQKVEFLVSFYNNEISEKSEIFDDQFSVERPDGSNFTLKIRSTKLEDSAMYFCASSWTGNYGYTFGSGTRLTVV.

The chain couples TRBV6-5 to TRBJ1-2, with TRBD1 as a possible D gene (6 bases). This CDR3 has 12 amino acids. Germline assignment: CDR1 MNHEY and CDR2 SVGAGI. The V and J ends lost 6 bases and 6 bases respectively, with 11 bases between them. Written as DNA, the CDR3 is TGTGCCAGCAGCTACAACAGGGATGGCTACACCTTC. Its translation is CASSYNRDGYTF.

The J gene is TRBJ1-4, the V gene TRBV2; a possible D gene is TRBD1 (5 bases). Germline-derived CDR1 and CDR2 are SNHLY and FYNNEI. V shed 5 bases and J shed 2 bases, with 9 bases lying between them. This CDR3 has 14 amino acids. In DNA form, the CDR3 reads TGTGCCAGCAGTTCTTACAGGACTAATGAAAAACTGTTTTTT. Translation: CASSSYRTNEKLFF.

On this clone itself: At one end the junction does not follow the germline gene, possibly because of a read error. The chain employs TRBV6-5 and TRBJ2-7, with 7 bases that match TRBD1. The length of the CDR3 is 15 residues. Germline CDR1 is MNHEY and CDR2 is SVGAGI. The CDR3 region has the DNA TGTGTCAGCAGTCTTCGTAGACAGGGCTCTAACGAGCAGTACTTC. This sequence encodes CVSSLRRQGSNEQYF.

The genes are TRBV15 and TRBJ2-1, with 7 bases identical to TRBD2. The V gene's germline CDR1 is LNHNV and CDR2 YYDKDF (reference sequence). This CDR3 has 14 residues. The trim removed 3 bases at V and 15 bases at J, leaving 14 bases unmatched. This CDR3 is CATSSEGTTMEVFF. Here the CDR3 DNA reads TGTGCCACCAGCAGCGAAGGGACTACCATGGAGGTGTTCTTC.

The chain has TRBV12-3 or TRBV12-4 and TRBJ2-7; no firm D call. The CDR3 extends over 13 amino acids. Trimming shortened V by 5 bases and J by 9 bases, and 17 bases separated the two germline ends. The chain's CDR3 is CASSPFAMTAQYF. The CDR3 DNA reads TGTGCCAGCAGTCCTTTCGCGATGACTGCGCAGTACTTC.

The chain combines TRBV2 with TRBJ2-2, with 10 positions matching TRBD1. This CDR3 is 15 amino acids long. V dropped 6 bases and J dropped 1; count of bases not matched to a gene: 2. Germline CDR1 SNHLY, CDR2 FYNNEI. The CDR3 sequence: CASRRTGGNTGELFF. The DNA of the CDR3 is TGTGCCAGCAGGCGGACAGGGGGGAACACCGGGGAGCTGTTTTTT.

V and J are TRBV3-1 (or the pseudogene TRBV3-2) and TRBJ2-7; tentative D call: TRBD2 (5 bases). This CDR3 has 16 residues. Germline assignment: CDR1 LGHDT and CDR2 YNNKEL (reference sequence). Trimming removed 1 base at V and 1 base at J, with 14 bases between. CDR3 nucleotide sequence: TGTGCCAGCAGCCAAGTAGCAACGAGCGGATCCTACGAGCAGTACTTC. Its translation is CASSQVATSGSYEQYF.

V gene TRBV6-5 combines with J gene TRBJ1-6; TRBD1 matches 8 bases. CDR1 and CDR2 from the germline V gene are MNHEY and SVGAGI. V shed 8 bases and J 6 bases; nucleotides not matched to a gene: 9. The CDR3 consists of 15 residues. The CDR3 loop reads CASRSNDRGNSPLHF. CDR3 nucleotides: TGTGCCAGCCGTTCTAACGACAGGGGTAATTCACCCCTCCACTTT.

The CDR3 DNA reads TGTGCCAGCAGAAGGGCTAGCGGGAGGGTAGAGACCCAGTACTTC. Protein: CASRRASGRVETQYF. V usage is TRBV2 and J usage is TRBJ2-5; 12 nucleotides line up with TRBD2. Unmatched junction bases numbered 6, after V lost 6 bases and J lost 4 bases. The germline CDR1 and CDR2 sequences are SNHLY and FYNNEI. CDR3 length equals 15 residues.

The J gene is TRBJ2-2, the V gene TRBV19, with 7 positions matching TRBD1. The CDR3 is 15 residues long. Per germline, CDR1 LNHDA and CDR2 SQIVND (reference sequence). Unmatched junction bases numbered 2, after V lost 3 bases and J lost 1 base. The CDR3 loop reads CASSIAGGNTGELFF. Here the CDR3 DNA reads TGTGCCAGTAGTATCGCAGGGGGGAACACCGGGGAGCTGTTTTTT. Supplemented by reference TRBV19 and TRBJ2-2, the full variable domain reads DGGITQSPKYLFRKEGQNVTLSCEQNLNHDAMYWYRQDPGQGLRLIYYSQIVNDFQKGDIAEGYSVSREKKESFPLTVTSAQKNPTAFYLCASSIAGGNTGELFFGEGSRLTVL.

The V and J genes are TRBV24-1 and TRBJ2-3, with TRBD2 identical over 9 bases. V shed 5 bases, J shed 2 bases, and the junction held 4 bases outside the gene matches. The CDR3 runs to 15 residues. Germline lookup yields CDR1 KGHDR and CDR2 SFDVKD. The CDR3 protein is CATSGEREDTDTQYF. In nucleotides, the CDR3 is TGTGCCACCAGTGGAGAGCGGGAGGACACAGATACGCAGTATTTT.

The chain uses TRBV9 and TRBJ2-5; 11 bases match TRBD2. Germline values: CDR1 SGDLS, CDR2 YYNGEE. The CDR3 consists of 17 residues. The V segment lost 1 base and the J segment 1 base; nucleotides outside the gene matches: 6. The CDR3: CASSVSGTSGIQETQYF. The CDR3 DNA follows: TGTGCCAGCAGCGTATCCGGGACTAGCGGCATCCAAGAGACCCAGTACTTC.

This chain uses TRBV30 with TRBJ1-6; D may be TRBD1 (5 bases). With 0 bases removed from V and 10 bases from J, the gap between germline ends came to 16 bases. The germline CDR1 and CDR2 sequences are GTSNPN and SVGIG (reference sequence). The CDR3 runs to 15 residues. The CDR3, as DNA: TGTGCCTGGAGTGTAAGTGGGGGGGTTAGGTCACCCCTCCACTTT. Its protein is CAWSVSGGVRSPLHF.

Concerning this clone itself: Other nucleotide sequences in the sample specify the same CDR3. This chain connects TRBV7-2 to TRBJ2-7, with D maybe TRBD1 (6 bases). Germline values: CDR1 SGHTA, CDR2 FQGNSA. This CDR3 has 14 residues. Trimming shortened V by 5 bases and J by 0 bases, and 11 bases separated the two germline ends. The chain's CDR3 is CASSPQGSSYEQYF. CDR3 coding DNA: TGTGCCAGCAGCCCACAGGGTAGCTCCTACGAGCAGTACTTC.

The chain recombines TRBV3-1 (or the pseudogene TRBV3-2) with TRBJ2-3; 7 positions match TRBD1. The CDR3 loop spans 18 amino acids. With V trimmed by 1 base and J by 4 bases, 14 bases remained unmatched. The germline gives CDR1 LGHDT, CDR2 YNNKEL (reference sequence). CDR3 in amino acids: CASSQGSLGTDKSDTQYF. In DNA, the CDR3 is TGTGCCAGCAGCCAAGGGAGTCTAGGGACAGACAAATCAGATACGCAGTATTTT.

The chain carries TRBV11-2 and TRBJ2-1, with 7 positions matching TRBD2. V dropped 4 bases and J dropped 4; count of bases not matched to a gene: 13. CDR1 is SGHAT, CDR2 FQNNGV, per germline. The CDR3 is 17 residues long. CDR3 residues: CASSSPELLAAYNEQFF. CDR3 DNA sequence: TGTGCCAGCAGCTCCCCCGAGTTGCTAGCGGCTTACAATGAGCAGTTCTTC.

The chain employs TRBV7-2 and TRBJ1-6; the D gene is possibly TRBD1 (5 bases). The CDR3 has 15 amino acids. Trimming cost V 2 bases and J 7 bases, with 12 bases left between them. Germline CDR1 is SGHTA and CDR2 is FQGNSA. DNA for the CDR3: TGTGCCAGCAGCTTAATCGGAAACAGGAATTCACCCCTCCACTTT. This encodes CASSLIGNRNSPLHF.

The chain recombines TRBV10-3 with TRBJ1-3; D may be TRBD1 (5 bases). The germline V gene encodes CDR1 ENHRY and CDR2 SYGVKD. Trimming left V 0 bases short and J 3 bases short, with 15 bases between. This CDR3 has 17 residues. This CDR3 reads CAISESRGGERGNTIYF. CDR3 in DNA: TGTGCCATCAGTGAGTCGAGGGGAGGGGAACGTGGAAACACCATATATTTT.

V gene TRBV7-2 combines with J gene TRBJ2-3, with 15 bases identical to TRBD2. CDR1 and CDR2 from the germline V gene are SGHTA and FQGNSA. V trimming: 4 bases; J trimming: 0 bases; junction bases outside the gene matches: 8. CDR3 size: 19 residues. The CDR3 region has the DNA TGTGCCAGCAGCTCCGCCGGGACTAGCGGGAGGTCTAGCACAGATACGCAGTATTTT. It translates to CASSSAGTSGRSSTDTQYF.

This clone came up once. This CDR3 is CATSFQKDRVREQFF. The DNA of the CDR3 is TGTGCCACCAGCTTCCAGAAGGACAGGGTCCGGGAGCAGTTCTTC. This chain connects TRBV15 to TRBJ2-1; 8 positions agree with TRBD1. The CDR3 spans 15 residues. V lost 5 bases to trimming and J lost 10 bases; unmatched junction nucleotides: 13. CDR1 LNHNV and CDR2 YYDKDF come from the germline V gene (reference sequence).